The 9 T cell receptor beta chains below all came from one sample that was sequenced in a study of T cell responses to AZD1222 COVID-19 vaccine. The method was immunoSEQ multiplex PCR; TCRdb's version includes in-frame clones alone and lacks a portion of them. The profile shows 150,000 or so clones, over 75% of them singletons. The source was peripheral blood, collected on day 0 of AZD1222 vaccination. All receptors come from an adult in good health.

This clone turned up a few times. This chain uses TRBV18 with TRBJ1-5; D gene unclear. V gave up 3 bases and J gave up 1 base, with 7 bases separating them. CDR3 length equals 14 residues. Germline values: CDR1 KGHSH, CDR2 LQKENI. CDR3 nucleotide sequence: TGTGCCAGCTCACCGGGTAGAAGCAATCAGCCCCAGCATTTT. Translation gives CASSPGRSNQPQHF.

The CDR3 is CASGLSQPQHF. The DNA for the CDR3 is TGTGCCAGCGGCCTTAGTCAGCCCCAGCATTTT. This chain links TRBV6-5 with TRBJ1-5; D uncertain. V lost 8 bases and J lost 6, with 8 bases in between. This CDR3 has 11 amino acids. Looked up from germline, CDR1 is MNHEY and CDR2 is SVGAGI.

J is TRBJ2-7 and V is TRBV9; 15 bases align to TRBD2. The CDR3 is 18 amino acids. The V gene end was trimmed by 3 bases and the J gene end by 1 base; junction bases not matched to a gene: 8. Germline CDR1 and CDR2: SGDLS and YYNGEE. DNA for the CDR3: TGTGCCAGCAGCGAGGGACTAGCGGGAGGCGCCAGGTCCTACGAGCAGTACTTC. Encoded protein: CASSEGLAGGARSYEQYF.

The CDR3 DNA follows: TGTGCCAGCAGTTTATCGGACAGGGTTTTTTCACCCCTCCACTTT. Translation: CASSLSDRVFSPLHF. The V call is TRBV27, the J call TRBJ1-6; 8 nucleotides agree with TRBD1. After removal of 0 bases from V and 9 bases from J, the junction contained 4 bases not matched to a gene. The germline V gene encodes CDR1 MNHEY and CDR2 SMNVEV (reference sequence). This CDR3 has 15 amino acids.

The chain employs TRBV7-3 and TRBJ2-2; no clear D gene. Trimming shortened V by 5 bases and J by 3 bases, and 4 bases separated the two germline ends. Per the germline V gene, CDR1 is SGHTA and CDR2 is FQGTGA. The CDR3 totals 12 residues. As DNA, the CDR3 is TGTGCCAGCAGCGCTGACACCGGGGAGCTGTTTTTT. Its translation: CASSADTGELFF. Full variable domain (remainder filled in from reference TRBV7-3 and TRBJ2-2): GAGVSQTPSNKVTEKGKYVELRCDPISGHTALYWYRQSLGQGPEFLIYFQGTGAADDSGLPNDRFFAVRPEGSVSTLKIQRTERGDSAVYLCASSADTGELFFGEGSRLTVL.

The V call is TRBV9, the J call TRBJ1-1, with D unresolved. The CDR3 loop spans 12 amino acids. The germline CDR1 and CDR2 sequences are SGDLS and YYNGEE. The V and J ends lost 4 bases and 11 bases respectively, with 15 bases between them. The CDR3 bases are TGTGCCAGCAGCCCCCTGACGGGAATCGCTTTCTTT. Translating it yields CASSPLTGIAFF.

This rearrangement joins TRBV29-1 to TRBJ1-5, with TRBD1 matching over 9 bases. Germline CDR1 is SQVTM and CDR2 is ANQGSEA. The CDR3 covers 14 residues. Trimming cost V 6 bases and J 5 bases; bases outside gene matches: 8. The CDR3, as DNA: TGCAGCGTAGCCGGGACAGGGACCGATCAGCCCCAGCATTTT. This sequence encodes CSVAGTGTDQPQHF. Supplemented by reference TRBV29-1 and TRBJ1-5, the full variable domain reads SAVISQKPSRDICQRGTSLTIQCQVDSQVTMMFWYRQQPGQSLTLIATANQGSEATYESGFVIDKFPISRPNLTFSTLTVSNMSPEDSSIYLCSVAGTGTDQPQHFGDGTRLSIL.

V and J are TRBV18 and TRBJ1-4; 9 bases agree with TRBD1. The J segment lost 1 base and the V segment lost 3 bases, leaving 6 bases of the junction unmatched. The CDR3 is 17 residues long. Germline CDR1 KGHSH, CDR2 LQKENI. As DNA, the CDR3 is TGTGCCAGCTCACCCCTCCGGGACAGGGTAACTAATGAAAAACTGTTTTTT. It yields the protein CASSPLRDRVTNEKLFF.

V and J are TRBV24-1 and TRBJ2-2; D gene uncertain. CDR3 length: 15 amino acids. Germline V gene lookup returns CDR1 KGHDR and CDR2 SFDVKD. The germline V and J ends were trimmed by 5 bases and 0 bases, with 9 bases remaining between them. CDR3 nucleotides: TGTGCCACCAGTGTCGGGCCATCGAACACCGGGGAGCTGTTTTTT. The encoded protein is CATSVGPSNTGELFF.